The rows below give T cell receptor beta chains drawn from one sample of a study of cytomegalovirus exposure and HLA in healthy donors. This table comes from immunoSEQ multiplex PCR, and its TCRdb copy is limited to in-frame clones, with some not included. The table lists about 100,000 clones, 77% of them singletons. The sample taken for sequencing was PBMCs. The receptors here all came from a male donor in good health and CMV-seronegative. CDR3s include the opening cysteine and the closing phenylalanine or tryptophan. Each record gives: V gene, clone size, J gene, D gene, CDR3 DNA, CDR3 protein. A D gene is named only where the DNA matches it firmly. Expanded clones are given a class, and other clones once, few, many or no size at all.

V gene: TRBV15; clone size: -; J gene: TRBJ2-2; D gene: TRBD1; CDR3 DNA: TGTGCCACCAGCAGACCTTACAGGGGTCTGACCGGGGAGCTGTTTTTT; CDR3 protein: CATSRPYRGLTGELFF
V gene: TRBV28; clone size: -; J gene: TRBJ1-4; D gene: -; CDR3 DNA: TGTGCCAGCACCTCCTACCTAAATGAAAAACTGTTTTTT; CDR3 protein: CASTSYLNEKLFF
V gene: TRBV11-2; clone size: -; J gene: TRBJ2-7; D gene: TRBD1; CDR3 DNA: TGTGCCAGCAGCATAGGACAGGGAGGATACGAGCAGTACTTC; CDR3 protein: CASSIGQGGYEQYF
V gene: TRBV2; clone size: -; J gene: TRBJ1-4; D gene: -; CDR3 DNA: TGTGCCAGCAGTGACACCCAGGGCACTAATGAAAAACTGTTTTTT; CDR3 protein: CASSDTQGTNEKLFF
V gene: TRBV2; clone size: -; J gene: TRBJ2-6; D gene: TRBD1; CDR3 DNA: TGTGCCGGAAGAGGGGACCGGACAGGGGGCGCGTCTGGGGCCAACGTCCTGACTTTC; CDR3 protein: CAGRGDRTGGASGANVLTF
V gene: TRBV5-8; clone size: -; J gene: TRBJ2-7; D gene: TRBD1; CDR3 DNA: TGTGCCAGCAGCTTCTACCCAGGGGGCAAAGGCTACGAGCAGTACTTC; CDR3 protein: CASSFYPGGKGYEQYF
V gene: TRBV27; clone size: -; J gene: TRBJ1-1; D gene: -; CDR3 DNA: TGTGCCAGCAGTGTGACAGTCAACACTGAAGCTTTCTTT; CDR3 protein: CASSVTVNTEAFF
V gene: TRBV10-2; clone size: -; J gene: TRBJ2-1; D gene: -; CDR3 DNA: TGCGCCAGCATCCTTAGGGGTGACAGGCCTCTACTTTACAATGAGCAGTTCTTC; CDR3 protein: CASILRGDRPLLYNEQFF
V gene: TRBV5-1; clone size: -; J gene: TRBJ2-3; D gene: TRBD2; CDR3 DNA: TGCGCCAGCAACCCGTGGGAGGGCAGGCCCACAGATACGCAGTATTTT; CDR3 protein: CASNPWEGRPTDTQYF
V gene: TRBV7-2; clone size: -; J gene: TRBJ2-7; D gene: -; CDR3 DNA: TGTGCCAGCAGCTCCTTGGGCCTCGAGCAGTACTTC; CDR3 protein: CASSSLGLEQYF
V gene: TRBV10-1; clone size: -; J gene: TRBJ2-7; D gene: -; CDR3 DNA: TGCGCCAGCAGTGAGTCTGGCCAGGGGTTATACGAGCAGTACTTC; CDR3 protein: CASSESGQGLYEQYF
V gene: TRBV28; clone size: -; J gene: TRBJ1-4; D gene: -; CDR3 DNA: TGTGCCAGCGGGGGACTCACTAATGAAAAACTGTTTTTT; CDR3 protein: CASGGLTNEKLFF
V gene: TRBV19; clone size: few; J gene: TRBJ1-5; D gene: -; CDR3 DNA: TGTGCCAGTAGCTCGTCGATGCGTAGCAATCAGCCCCAGCATTTT; CDR3 protein: CASSSSMRSNQPQHF
V gene: TRBV14; clone size: -; J gene: TRBJ2-3; D gene: -; CDR3 DNA: TGTGCCAGCGGCGAAGGAGTAGCCTGGGAGCGGAGCACAGATACGCAGTATTTT; CDR3 protein: CASGEGVAWERSTDTQYF
V gene: TRBV6-1; clone size: few; J gene: TRBJ1-5; D gene: -; CDR3 DNA: TGTGCCAGCAGTGAGTCTATTGCAGGGCAACAGCCCCAGCATTTT; CDR3 protein: CASSESIAGQQPQHF
V gene: TRBV12-5; clone size: -; J gene: TRBJ1-1; D gene: -; CDR3 DNA: TGTGCTAGTGGTTTTGGGGGGGGCGGATTAGACACTGAAGCTTTCTTT; CDR3 protein: CASGFGGGGLDTEAFF
V gene: TRBV6-5; clone size: -; J gene: TRBJ2-5; D gene: -; CDR3 DNA: TGTGCCAGCAGTCGTGACAGCTTCCAAGAGACCCAGTACTTC; CDR3 protein: CASSRDSFQETQYF
V gene: TRBV27; clone size: -; J gene: TRBJ2-1; D gene: TRBD2; CDR3 DNA: TGTGCCAGCAGTTTTGTTTCCCCTAGCGGGAGCAATGAGCAGTTCTTC; CDR3 protein: CASSFVSPSGSNEQFF
V gene: TRBV4-1; clone size: few; J gene: TRBJ2-5; D gene: TRBD1; CDR3 DNA: TGCGCCAGCAGCCAGTTTCCCGCCGGGGACAGGACCCTGGAGACCCAGTACTTC; CDR3 protein: CASSQFPAGDRTLETQYF
V gene: TRBV19; clone size: -; J gene: TRBJ1-2; D gene: TRBD1; CDR3 DNA: TGTGCCAGTAGTCAGGTCCGAGGACAGGGCTTTAACTATGGCTACACCTTC; CDR3 protein: CASSQVRGQGFNYGYTF
V gene: TRBV28; clone size: few; J gene: TRBJ1-2; D gene: TRBD1; CDR3 DNA: TGTGCCAGCAGTTTGCGGACAGGGGATTACTTTCATGGCTACACCTTC; CDR3 protein: CASSLRTGDYFHGYTF
V gene: TRBV28; clone size: -; J gene: TRBJ2-7; D gene: TRBD2; CDR3 DNA: TGTGCCGGCAGTTACCGACTAGCGGGAGACGACTACGAGCAGTACTTC; CDR3 protein: CAGSYRLAGDDYEQYF
V gene: TRBV7-9; clone size: -; J gene: TRBJ2-1; D gene: -; CDR3 DNA: TGTGCCAGCAGCCCGACAGTATACAATGAGCAGTTCTTC; CDR3 protein: CASSPTVYNEQFF
V gene: TRBV14; clone size: -; J gene: TRBJ2-5; D gene: -; CDR3 DNA: TGTGCCAGCAGCCTTTACAGACAGGGCGGGAAAGAGACCCAGTACTTC; CDR3 protein: CASSLYRQGGKETQYF
V gene: TRBV5-1; clone size: -; J gene: TRBJ1-1; D gene: -; CDR3 DNA: TGCGCCAGCAGTCAGACAAACACTGAAGCTTTCTTT; CDR3 protein: CASSQTNTEAFF
V gene: TRBV11-2; clone size: -; J gene: TRBJ2-2; D gene: TRBD2; CDR3 DNA: TGTGCCAGCAGAAAAACCGCTAGCGGAGCGAACACCGGGGAGCTGTTTTTT; CDR3 protein: CASRKTASGANTGELFF
V gene: TRBV19; clone size: few; J gene: TRBJ1-4; D gene: TRBD1; CDR3 DNA: TGTGCCAGCAGACAGGGGTGGGGTGAAAAACTGTTTTTT; CDR3 protein: CASRQGWGEKLFF
V gene: TRBV27; clone size: once; J gene: TRBJ2-1; D gene: TRBD2; CDR3 DNA: TGTGCCAGCAGTGAAAGCGGGGGGCTTGAGCAGTTCTTC; CDR3 protein: CASSESGGLEQFF
V gene: TRBV27; clone size: -; J gene: TRBJ2-7; D gene: -; CDR3 DNA: TGTGCCAGCAGACGGACCGCTAGCGCCACCTACGAGCAGTACTTC; CDR3 protein: CASRRTASATYEQYF
V gene: TRBV28; clone size: -; J gene: TRBJ2-6; D gene: -; CDR3 DNA: TGTGCCAGCAGTTTAGGGCAGATCTCTGGGGCCAACGTCCTGACTTTC; CDR3 protein: CASSLGQISGANVLTF
V gene: TRBV15; clone size: -; J gene: TRBJ2-7; D gene: -; CDR3 DNA: TGTGCCACCAGCAGAGACTCCTTGAGCGAGCAGTACTTC; CDR3 protein: CATSRDSLSEQYF
V gene: TRBV27; clone size: -; J gene: TRBJ2-5; D gene: TRBD1; CDR3 DNA: TGTGCCAGCAGTTTATACGGACAGGGGGAAGAGACCCAGTACTTC; CDR3 protein: CASSLYGQGEETQYF
V gene: TRBV30; clone size: -; J gene: TRBJ1-2; D gene: TRBD1; CDR3 DNA: TGTGCCTGGATTTGGGACAGGGCAGGGAGTGGCTACACCTTC; CDR3 protein: CAWIWDRAGSGYTF
V gene: TRBV2; clone size: -; J gene: TRBJ1-4; D gene: -; CDR3 DNA: TGTGCCACCAGAGACACAGAACCAACTAATGAAAAACTGTTTTTT; CDR3 protein: CATRDTEPTNEKLFF
V gene: TRBV28; clone size: few; J gene: TRBJ1-1; D gene: -; CDR3 DNA: TGTGCCAGCAGGAAACAGGGTTGGCGGAACACTGAAGCTTTCTTT; CDR3 protein: CASRKQGWRNTEAFF
V gene: TRBV5-1; clone size: -; J gene: TRBJ2-7; D gene: -; CDR3 DNA: TGCGCCAGCAGCTTGTCAGACGATAGCCCCCTCGGGCAGTACTTC; CDR3 protein: CASSLSDDSPLGQYF
V gene: TRBV7-9; clone size: -; J gene: TRBJ1-2; D gene: TRBD1; CDR3 DNA: TGTGCCAGCAGCTTGGGCGGGACAGGGGTCTCCGGCTACACCTTC; CDR3 protein: CASSLGGTGVSGYTF
V gene: TRBV7-9; clone size: -; J gene: TRBJ1-3; D gene: -; CDR3 DNA: TGTGCCAGCAGCTGGACTATTTCCGGAAACACCATATATTTT; CDR3 protein: CASSWTISGNTIYF
V gene: TRBV10-2; clone size: once; J gene: TRBJ2-5; D gene: -; CDR3 DNA: TGCGCCAGTACAGGGTCCACTCTGGGAGAGACCCAGTACTTC; CDR3 protein: CASTGSTLGETQYF
V gene: TRBV19; clone size: few; J gene: TRBJ1-5; D gene: -; CDR3 DNA: TGTGCCAGTAGCCGGGAGTCGCAGCCCCAGCATTTT; CDR3 protein: CASSRESQPQHF
V gene: TRBV28; clone size: -; J gene: TRBJ2-7; D gene: TRBD1; CDR3 DNA: TGTGCCAGCATCGACAGGGGCCGGGACGAGCAGTACTTC; CDR3 protein: CASIDRGRDEQYF
V gene: TRBV7-6; clone size: -; J gene: TRBJ1-4; D gene: -; CDR3 DNA: TGTGCCAGCAGCTTAGACTCCGGGGAGACTAATGAAAAACTGTTTTTT; CDR3 protein: CASSLDSGETNEKLFF
V gene: TRBV6-5; clone size: -; J gene: TRBJ2-7; D gene: TRBD1; CDR3 DNA: TGTGCCAGCAGTTACTCTCCGGGACAGTTTTTTTACGAGCAGTACTTC; CDR3 protein: CASSYSPGQFFYEQYF
V gene: TRBV27; clone size: -; J gene: TRBJ1-2; D gene: -; CDR3 DNA: TGTGCCAGCAGTTCCCGCGGGGCTCTTGGCTACACCTTC; CDR3 protein: CASSSRGALGYTF
V gene: TRBV29-1; clone size: -; J gene: TRBJ2-7; D gene: -; CDR3 DNA: TGCAGCGTCTCACTACCCGAGCAGTACTTC; CDR3 protein: CSVSLPEQYF
V gene: TRBV5-1; clone size: -; J gene: TRBJ2-1; D gene: -; CDR3 DNA: TGCGCCAGCAGCTTAGCGGATAACTCCTACAATGAGCAGTTCTTC; CDR3 protein: CASSLADNSYNEQFF
V gene: TRBV29-1; clone size: -; J gene: TRBJ2-3; D gene: TRBD2; CDR3 DNA: TGCAGCGGATATAGCGGGTCAATCACAGATACGCAGTATTTT; CDR3 protein: CSGYSGSITDTQYF
V gene: TRBV30; clone size: -; J gene: TRBJ1-2; D gene: -; CDR3 DNA: TGTGCCTGGAGTAAGGAGAATAGTAACTATGGCTACACCTTC; CDR3 protein: CAWSKENSNYGYTF
V gene: TRBV6-1; clone size: -; J gene: TRBJ2-7; D gene: -; CDR3 DNA: TGTGCCAGCAGTGAATATGGACCGGACAGAACCTACGAGCAGTACTTC; CDR3 protein: CASSEYGPDRTYEQYF
V gene: TRBV15; clone size: -; J gene: TRBJ1-6; D gene: -; CDR3 DNA: TGTGCCACCAGCAGAGTGCGGTACTCTAATTCACCCCTCCACTTT; CDR3 protein: CATSRVRYSNSPLHF
V gene: TRBV5-1; clone size: -; J gene: TRBJ1-1; D gene: -; CDR3 DNA: TGCGCCAGCAGCTTTAACACCATGAACACTGAAGCTTTCTTT; CDR3 protein: CASSFNTMNTEAFF
V gene: TRBV7-2; clone size: -; J gene: TRBJ2-3; D gene: TRBD2; CDR3 DNA: TGTGCCAGCAGCTTAATTAGTTACGGGGGGGAGATTCCGCAGTATTTT; CDR3 protein: CASSLISYGGEIPQYF